This T cell receptor beta chain was recovered during a study of siplizumab effects on memory and regulatory T cells. Study-level points and caveats: Suppressive function of proliferating Tregs from siplizumab cultures was not confirmed. Siplizumab significantly lowered the alloreactive sequences that could be traced to unstimulated CD4+ memory cells. To unstimulated subsets, only a minor fraction of alloreactive clones could be mapped.

Sequencing used immunoSEQ multiplex PCR; TCRdb keeps in-frame clones, though not all of them. This table has 45,000 to 50,000 clones, more than 75% appearing once. As regards this clone: No antigen is known for it.

Germline loops: CDR1 SEHNR, CDR2 FQNEAQ (reference sequence). CDR3 length: 13 residues. V shed 6 bases and J shed 3 bases, with 12 bases lying between them. This chain connects TRBV7-9 to TRBJ2-7, with TRBD2 as a possible D gene (6 bases). Sequencing was carried out using naive CD8+ T cells sorted from blood. This TCR was recovered from a human donor in good health. CDR3 sequence reads: CASSIGGYYEQYF. In DNA form, the CDR3 reads TGTGCCAGCAGTATCGGGGGTTACTACGAGCAGTACTTC.